One sample yielded the 14 T cell receptor beta chains listed below, sequenced in a study of blood T cell repertoires in COVID-19. Method: immunoSEQ multiplex PCR; TCRdb's copy keeps in-frame clones and lacks some. The repertoire holds tens of thousands of clones, with roughly 70% as singletons. Sequencing was done on a sample of peripheral blood. These receptors all come from a man aged 65-85 years with COVID-19, enrolled during active disease.

The chain links TRBV6-4 to TRBJ2-2; 9 bases are shared with TRBD2. Germline trimming cut 1 base from V and 3 bases from J; bases unmatched to any gene: 12. Germline V lookup: CDR1 MRHNA, CDR2 SNTAGT. This CDR3 spans 19 amino acids. This CDR3 is CASSDWDLAGARDTGELFF. The DNA for the CDR3 is TGTGCCAGCAGTGACTGGGATTTAGCGGGAGCAAGGGACACCGGGGAGCTGTTTTTT.

The V gene is TRBV7-2, the J gene TRBJ1-2; 10 nucleotides agree with TRBD1. V trimming: 4 bases; J trimming: 2 bases; junction bases outside the gene matches: 7. The CDR3 covers 16 residues. Germline CDR1 SGHTA, CDR2 FQGNSA. The chain's CDR3 is CASSSTGGEWNYGYTF. Written as DNA, the CDR3 is TGTGCCAGCAGCTCGACAGGGGGCGAATGGAACTATGGCTACACCTTC. Supplemented by reference TRBV7-2 and TRBJ1-2, the full variable domain reads GAGVSQSPSNKVTEKGKDVELRCDPISGHTALYWYRQSLGQGLEFLIYFQGNSAPDKSGLPSDRFSAERTGGSVSTLTIQRTQQEDSAVYLCASSSTGGEWNYGYTFGSGTRLTVV.

V gene TRBV27 combines with J gene TRBJ1-6, with D tentatively TRBD1 (5 bases). The length of the CDR3 is 14 residues. CDR1 is MNHEY, CDR2 SMNVEV, per germline (reference sequence). Trimming pared 2 bases from V and 10 bases from J, leaving 12 bases between. CDR3 amino acids: CASSLSRGRSPLHF. The CDR3 nucleotides read TGTGCCAGCAGTTTAAGTAGGGGCAGGTCACCCCTCCACTTT.

This chain uses TRBV7-7 with TRBJ2-5, with D perhaps TRBD1 (6 bases). This CDR3 is built from 15 residues. Deletions cut 3 bases from V and 5 bases from J, with 16 bases between. The germline CDR1 and CDR2 sequences are SSHAT and FNYEAQ (reference sequence). The CDR3 sequence is CASSLGRMGAETQYF. As DNA, the CDR3 is TGTGCCAGCAGCTTGGGGCGTATGGGGGCGGAGACCCAGTACTTC.

The genes are TRBV5-6 and TRBJ2-1, with 7 bases that match TRBD2. CDR1 SGHDT and CDR2 YYEEEE come from the germline V gene. The V gene end was trimmed by 0 bases and the J gene end by 4 bases; junction bases not matched to a gene: 1. This CDR3 has 14 residues. CDR3 region: CASSLASGYNEQFF. CDR3 DNA sequence: TGTGCCAGCAGCTTGGCTAGCGGATACAATGAGCAGTTCTTC.

The gene calls are TRBV6-1 and TRBJ1-2; 8 bases are a match to TRBD1. Germline V gene sequence: CDR1 MNHNS, CDR2 SASEGT. CDR3 length equals 14 residues. Losses at the gene ends were 1 base for V and 6 bases for J; bases not matched to a gene: 4. The CDR3 DNA sequence: TGTGCCAGCAGTGAAGGACAGGGGAGAAATGGCTACACCTTC. Its translation: CASSEGQGRNGYTF.

The V gene is TRBV5-8, the J gene TRBJ2-2; D remains unclear. Trimming left V 3 bases short and J 5 bases short, with 11 bases between. Germline V gives CDR1 SGHTS, CDR2 YDEGEE. This CDR3 is built from 14 residues. The CDR3 region has the DNA TGTGCCAGCAGCTCCGGTCCCGGGACCGGGGAGCTGTTTTTT. Translation gives CASSSGPGTGELFF.

The J gene is TRBJ1-6, the V gene TRBV7-8, with D possibly TRBD1 on 6 matching bases. Germline V CDR1 and CDR2: SGHVS, FQNEAQ. Trimming removed 1 base from V and 9 bases from J, with 13 bases in between. The CDR3 is 15 amino acids. This chain's CDR3 is CASSLVEQGSSPLHF. DNA of the CDR3: TGTGCCAGCAGCTTAGTTGAGCAGGGGAGTTCACCCCTCCACTTT.

This chain uses TRBV5-1 with TRBJ1-6; the D is unclear. V gave up 0 bases and J gave up 4 bases, with 17 bases separating them. The CDR3 contains 18 residues. Germline V gene data show CDR1 as SGHRS and CDR2 as YFSETQ. The CDR3 protein is CASSLEYPAGIYNSPLHF. The DNA for the CDR3 is TGCGCCAGCAGCTTGGAGTACCCCGCAGGAATTTATAATTCACCCCTCCACTTT.

V is TRBV19 and J is TRBJ1-2; TRBD1 aligns across 9 bases. This CDR3 contains 14 residues. Per germline, CDR1 LNHDA and CDR2 SQIVND (reference sequence). V lost 7 bases and J lost 8; bases outside the gene matches: 11. CDR3 amino acids: CASIHRPGQGGYTF. CDR3 in DNA: TGTGCCAGTATACACAGACCGGGACAGGGAGGCTACACCTTC.

The chain has TRBV5-1 and TRBJ1-4, with D unclear. The CDR3 has 16 residues. Trimming pared 0 bases from V and 4 bases from J, leaving 13 bases between. Looked up from germline, CDR1 is SGHRS and CDR2 is YFSETQ. DNA of the CDR3: TGCGCCAGCAGCTTGGCTCGGGGTGCGGATAATGAAAAACTGTTTTTT. Residues: CASSLARGADNEKLFF.

The sample holds a few counts of this clone. The CDR3 DNA reads TGCGCCAGCAGCCCCCGCCCGAGGCGAGCGGGAGGTGGAGATACGCAGTATTTT. Protein: CASSPRPRRAGGGDTQYF. The chain uses TRBV4-1 and TRBJ2-3; 9 nucleotides match TRBD2. This CDR3 region has 18 residues. J lost 5 bases, V lost 4 bases, and 16 bases had no gene match. Germline-derived CDR1 and CDR2 are MGHRA and YSYEKL.

The rearrangement links TRBV29-1 to TRBJ1-4; no clear D gene. Trimming left V 2 bases short and J 2 bases short, with 6 bases between. Germline V gene data show CDR1 as SQVTM and CDR2 as ANQGSEA. CDR3 length equals 13 residues. The CDR3 reads CSVEFGTNEKLFF. CDR3 coding DNA: TGCAGCGTTGAATTCGGGACTAATGAAAAACTGTTTTTT.

The chain recombines TRBV9 with TRBJ2-3; 11 nucleotides match TRBD2. Trimming cost V 2 bases and J 4 bases; bases outside gene matches: 0. CDR3 size: 14 residues. The germline CDR1 and CDR2 sequences are SGDLS and YYNGEE. CDR3 bases: TGTGCCAGCAGCGTTAGCGGGGGGGCAGATACGCAGTATTTT. It encodes CASSVSGGADTQYF. The whole variable domain, filled in from reference TRBV9 and TRBJ2-3, reads DSGVTQTPKHLITATGQRVTLRCSPRSGDLSVYWYQQSLDQGLQFLIQYYNGEERAKGNILERFSAQQFPDLHSELNLSSLELGDSALYFCASSVSGGADTQYFGPGTRLTVL.